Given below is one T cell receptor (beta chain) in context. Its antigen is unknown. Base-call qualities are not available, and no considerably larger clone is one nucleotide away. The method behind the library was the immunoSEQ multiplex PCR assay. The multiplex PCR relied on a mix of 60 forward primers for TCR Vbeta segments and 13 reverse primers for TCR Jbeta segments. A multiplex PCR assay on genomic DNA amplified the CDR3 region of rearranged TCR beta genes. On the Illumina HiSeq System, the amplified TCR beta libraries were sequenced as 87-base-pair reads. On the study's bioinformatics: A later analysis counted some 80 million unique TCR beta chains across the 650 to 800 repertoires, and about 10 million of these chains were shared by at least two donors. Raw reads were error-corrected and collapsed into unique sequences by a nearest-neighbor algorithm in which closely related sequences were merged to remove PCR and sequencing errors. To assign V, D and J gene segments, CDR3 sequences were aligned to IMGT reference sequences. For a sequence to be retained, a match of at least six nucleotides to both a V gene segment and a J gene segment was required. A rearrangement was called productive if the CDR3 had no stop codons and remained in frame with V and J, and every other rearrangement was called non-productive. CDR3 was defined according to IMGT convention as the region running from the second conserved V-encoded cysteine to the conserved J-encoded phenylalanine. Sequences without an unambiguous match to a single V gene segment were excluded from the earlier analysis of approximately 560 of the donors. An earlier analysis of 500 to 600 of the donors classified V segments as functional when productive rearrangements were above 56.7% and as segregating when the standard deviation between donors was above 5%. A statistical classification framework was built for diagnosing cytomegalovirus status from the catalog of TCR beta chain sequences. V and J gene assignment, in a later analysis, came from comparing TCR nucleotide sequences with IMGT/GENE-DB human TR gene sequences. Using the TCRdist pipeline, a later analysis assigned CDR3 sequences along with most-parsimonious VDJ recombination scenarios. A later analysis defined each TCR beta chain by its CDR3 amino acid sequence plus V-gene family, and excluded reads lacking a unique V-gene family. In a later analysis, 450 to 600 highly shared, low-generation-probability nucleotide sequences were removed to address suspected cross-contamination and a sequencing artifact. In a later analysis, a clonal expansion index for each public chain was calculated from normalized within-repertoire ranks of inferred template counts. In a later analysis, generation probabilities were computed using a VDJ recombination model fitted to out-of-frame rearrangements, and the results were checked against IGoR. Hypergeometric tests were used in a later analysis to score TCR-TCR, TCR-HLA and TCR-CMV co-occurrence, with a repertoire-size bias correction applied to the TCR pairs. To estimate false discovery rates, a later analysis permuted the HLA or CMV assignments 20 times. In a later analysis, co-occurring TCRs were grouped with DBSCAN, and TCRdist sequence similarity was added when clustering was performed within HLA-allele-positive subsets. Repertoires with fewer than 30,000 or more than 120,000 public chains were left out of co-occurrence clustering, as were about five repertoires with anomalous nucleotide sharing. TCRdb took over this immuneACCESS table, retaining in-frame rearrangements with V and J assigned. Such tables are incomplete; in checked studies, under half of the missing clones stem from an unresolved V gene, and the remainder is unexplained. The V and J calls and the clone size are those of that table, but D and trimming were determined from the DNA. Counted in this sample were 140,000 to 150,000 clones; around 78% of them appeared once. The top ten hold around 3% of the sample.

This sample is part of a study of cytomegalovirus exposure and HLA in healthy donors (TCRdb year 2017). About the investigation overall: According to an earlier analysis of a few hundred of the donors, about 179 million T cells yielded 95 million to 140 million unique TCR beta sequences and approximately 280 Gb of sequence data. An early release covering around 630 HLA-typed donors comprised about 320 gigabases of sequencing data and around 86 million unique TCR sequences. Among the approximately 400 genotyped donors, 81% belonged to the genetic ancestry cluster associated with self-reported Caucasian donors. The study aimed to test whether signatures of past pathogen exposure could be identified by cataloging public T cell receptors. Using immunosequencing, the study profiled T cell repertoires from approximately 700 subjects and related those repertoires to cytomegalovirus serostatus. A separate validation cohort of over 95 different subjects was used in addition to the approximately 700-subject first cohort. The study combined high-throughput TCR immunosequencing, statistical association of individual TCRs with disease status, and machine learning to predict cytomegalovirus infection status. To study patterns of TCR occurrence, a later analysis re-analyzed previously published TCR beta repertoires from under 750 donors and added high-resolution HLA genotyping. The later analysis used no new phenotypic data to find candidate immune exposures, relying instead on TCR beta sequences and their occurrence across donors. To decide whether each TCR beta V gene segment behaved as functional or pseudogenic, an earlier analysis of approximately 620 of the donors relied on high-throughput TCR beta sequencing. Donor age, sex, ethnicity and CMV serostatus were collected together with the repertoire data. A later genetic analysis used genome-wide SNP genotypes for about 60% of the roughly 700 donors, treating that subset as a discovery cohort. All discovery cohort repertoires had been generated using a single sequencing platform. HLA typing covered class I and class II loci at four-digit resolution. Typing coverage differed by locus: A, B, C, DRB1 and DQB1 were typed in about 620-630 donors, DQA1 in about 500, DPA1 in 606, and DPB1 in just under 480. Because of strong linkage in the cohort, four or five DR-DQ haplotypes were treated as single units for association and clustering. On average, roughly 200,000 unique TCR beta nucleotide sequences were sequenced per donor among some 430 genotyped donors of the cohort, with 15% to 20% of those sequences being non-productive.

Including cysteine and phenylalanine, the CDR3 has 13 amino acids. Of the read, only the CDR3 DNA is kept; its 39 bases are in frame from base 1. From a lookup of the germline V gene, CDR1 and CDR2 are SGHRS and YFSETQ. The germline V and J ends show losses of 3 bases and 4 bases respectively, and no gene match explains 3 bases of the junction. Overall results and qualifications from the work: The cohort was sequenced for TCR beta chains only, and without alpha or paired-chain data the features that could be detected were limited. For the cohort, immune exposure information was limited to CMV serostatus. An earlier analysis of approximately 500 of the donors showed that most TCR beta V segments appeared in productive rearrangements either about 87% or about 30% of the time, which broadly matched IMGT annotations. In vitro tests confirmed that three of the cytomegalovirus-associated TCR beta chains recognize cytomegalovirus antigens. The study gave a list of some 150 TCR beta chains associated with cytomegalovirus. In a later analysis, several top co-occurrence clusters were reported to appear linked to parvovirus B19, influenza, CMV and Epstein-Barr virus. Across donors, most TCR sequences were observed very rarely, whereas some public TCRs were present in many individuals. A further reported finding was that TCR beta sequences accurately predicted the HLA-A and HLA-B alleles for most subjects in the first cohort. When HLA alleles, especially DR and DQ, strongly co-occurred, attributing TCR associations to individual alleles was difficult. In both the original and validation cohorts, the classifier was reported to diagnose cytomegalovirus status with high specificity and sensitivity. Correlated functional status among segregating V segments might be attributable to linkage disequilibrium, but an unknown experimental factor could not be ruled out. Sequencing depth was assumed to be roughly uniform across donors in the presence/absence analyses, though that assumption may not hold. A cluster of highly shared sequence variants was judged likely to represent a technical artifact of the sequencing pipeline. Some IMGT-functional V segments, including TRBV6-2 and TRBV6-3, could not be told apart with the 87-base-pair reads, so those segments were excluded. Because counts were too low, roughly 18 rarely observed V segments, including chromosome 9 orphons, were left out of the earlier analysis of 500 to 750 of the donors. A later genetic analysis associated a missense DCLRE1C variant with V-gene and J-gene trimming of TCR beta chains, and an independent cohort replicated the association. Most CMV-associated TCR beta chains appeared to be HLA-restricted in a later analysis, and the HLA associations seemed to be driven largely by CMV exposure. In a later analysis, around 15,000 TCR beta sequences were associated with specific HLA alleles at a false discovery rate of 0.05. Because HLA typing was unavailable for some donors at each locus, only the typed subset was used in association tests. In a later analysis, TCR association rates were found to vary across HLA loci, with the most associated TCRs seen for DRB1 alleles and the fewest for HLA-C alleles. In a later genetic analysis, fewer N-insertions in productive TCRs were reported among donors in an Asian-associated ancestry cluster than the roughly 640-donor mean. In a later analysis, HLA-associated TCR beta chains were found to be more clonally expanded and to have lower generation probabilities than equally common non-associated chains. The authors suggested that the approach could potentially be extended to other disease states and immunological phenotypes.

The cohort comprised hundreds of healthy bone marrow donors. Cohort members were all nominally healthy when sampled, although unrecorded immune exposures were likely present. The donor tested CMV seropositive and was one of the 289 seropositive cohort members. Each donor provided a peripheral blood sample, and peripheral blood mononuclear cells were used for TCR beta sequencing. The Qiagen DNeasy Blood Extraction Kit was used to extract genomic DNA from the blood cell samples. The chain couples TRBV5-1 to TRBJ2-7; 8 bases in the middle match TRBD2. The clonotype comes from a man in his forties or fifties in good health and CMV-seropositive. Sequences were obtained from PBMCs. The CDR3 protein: CASSSLAEYEQYF. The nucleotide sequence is TGCGCCAGCAGCTCACTAGCGGAGTACGAGCAGTACTTC.